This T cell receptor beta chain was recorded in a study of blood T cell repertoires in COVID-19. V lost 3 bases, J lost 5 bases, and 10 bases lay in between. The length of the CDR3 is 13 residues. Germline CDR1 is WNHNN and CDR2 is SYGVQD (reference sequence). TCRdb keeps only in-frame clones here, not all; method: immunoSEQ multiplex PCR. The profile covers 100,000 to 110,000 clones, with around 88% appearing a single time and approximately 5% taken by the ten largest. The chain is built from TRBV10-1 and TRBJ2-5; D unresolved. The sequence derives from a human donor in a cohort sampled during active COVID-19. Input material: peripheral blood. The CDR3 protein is CASSEAYSETQYF. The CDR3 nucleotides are TGCGCCAGCAGTGAAGCCTACTCGGAGACCCAGTACTTC.